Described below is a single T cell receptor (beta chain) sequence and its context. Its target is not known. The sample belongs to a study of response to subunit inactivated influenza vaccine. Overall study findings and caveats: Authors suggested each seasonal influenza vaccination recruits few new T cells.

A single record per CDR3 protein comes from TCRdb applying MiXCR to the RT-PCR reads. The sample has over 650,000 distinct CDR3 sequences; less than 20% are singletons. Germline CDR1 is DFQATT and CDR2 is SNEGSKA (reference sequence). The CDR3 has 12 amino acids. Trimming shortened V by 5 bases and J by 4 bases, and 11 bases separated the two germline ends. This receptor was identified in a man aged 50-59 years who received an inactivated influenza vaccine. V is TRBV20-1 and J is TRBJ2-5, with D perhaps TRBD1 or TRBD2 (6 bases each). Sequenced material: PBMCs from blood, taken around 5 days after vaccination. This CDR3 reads CSAGGPGETQYF. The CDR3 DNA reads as TGCAGTGCTGGGGGGCCAGGAGAGACCCAGTACTTC.